The 18 T cell receptor beta chains below all came from one sample that was sequenced in a study of regulatory T cells in long-lasting Graves disease. Construction of TCR beta libraries relied on iRepertoire HTBI primers and on Arm-PCR targeting CDR3 regions. Each CDR3 protein gets one entry after TCRdb re-called the multiplex PCR reads with MiXCR. The data contain 370,000 or so distinct CDR3 sequences, around 15% of them singletons. Time point: newly diagnosed GD, antithyroid drugs for less than 3 months. The TCR library was made from RNA that had been extracted from PBMCs in TRIzol. The same sample was also used in a study of T cells in Graves' hyperthyroidism and ophthalmopathy.

The input for sequencing was peripheral blood mononuclear cells (PBMCs), taken at new diagnosis, from a patient treated with antithyroid drugs. These receptors all stem from a woman aged 18-29 years with Graves disease.

This clonotype was found many times. V gene TRBV6-2 or TRBV6-3 combines with J gene TRBJ2-4, with 8 positions matching TRBD1. The germline CDR1 and CDR2 sequences are MNHEY and SVGEGT. The CDR3 has 15 amino acids. The V gene end was trimmed by 1 base and the J gene end by 9 bases; junction bases not matched to a gene: 8. CDR3 nucleotides: TGTGCCAGCAGTTACTTTCAGCGGACAGGGACCATTCAGTACTTC. This encodes CASSYFQRTGTIQYF.

This clonotype was counted at least ten times. The genes are TRBV3-1 and TRBJ2-5, with D perhaps matching TRBD2 (5 bases). V was shortened by 0 bases and J by 1 base, with 24 bases between the two germline ends. The germline gives CDR1 LGHDT, CDR2 YNNKEL (reference sequence). This CDR3 contains 20 residues. CDR3 sequence reads: CASSQEFREGLTTFQETQYF. For the CDR3, the DNA is TGTGCCAGCAGCCAAGAATTTCGGGAAGGGCTGACAACTTTCCAAGAGACCCAGTACTTC.

A note on this clonotype: Just one base apart from a much larger clone, this may be a read error. The V gene is TRBV20-1, the J gene TRBJ2-1, with D perhaps TRBD1 (6 bases). The CDR3 sequence is 15 residues long. Germline V gene lookup returns CDR1 DFQATT and CDR2 SNEGSKA (reference sequence). Trimming took off 5 bases at V and 9 bases at J, with 23 bases between the two ends. The CDR3 DNA follows: TGCAGTGCTGGTTATAGTTTTCAACCCAGGGGTGAGCAGTTCTTC. Translation: CSAGYSFQPRGEQFF.

This clonotype appeared many times. The CDR3 DNA follows: TGTGCCAGCAGTTCGACAGGCTATAGCAATCAGCCCCAGCATTTT. Translation: CASSSTGYSNQPQHF. V usage is TRBV12-3 or TRBV12-4 and J usage is TRBJ1-5; D may be TRBD1 (6 bases). The ends were cut back, 4 bases at V and 0 bases at J, with 10 bases in the middle. The CDR3 runs 15 residues.

This clonotype was seen more than once but under ten times. This rearrangement joins TRBV18 to TRBJ1-6, with TRBD1 matching over 8 bases. The V segment lost 3 bases and the J segment 7 bases; nucleotides outside the gene matches: 8. In germline, CDR1 is KGHSH, CDR2 LQKENI. CDR3 length: 16 residues. CDR3 bases: TGTGCCAGCTCACCCATGGGACAGGCGAACAATTCACCCCTCCACTTT. The encoded protein is CASSPMGQANNSPLHF.

The V gene is TRBV5-1, the J gene TRBJ2-1; 13 positions match TRBD2. Looked up from germline, CDR1 is SGHRS and CDR2 is YFSETQ. The CDR3 loop spans 19 amino acids. V was clipped by 4 bases and J by 2 bases; unmatched bases: 12. The CDR3 bases are TGCGCCAGCAGCAGCCAAGGGACTAGCGGGATAAGGGCCTACAATGAGCAGTTCTTC. This sequence encodes CASSSQGTSGIRAYNEQFF.

The chain is built from TRBV9 and TRBJ2-2; no clear D. V lost 2 bases, J lost 1 base, and 9 bases lay in between. The CDR3 is 15 amino acids. Germline CDR1 and CDR2: SGDLS and YYNGEE. The CDR3 DNA is TGTGCCAGCAGCGTGGGAAAGTGGAACACCGGGGAGCTGTTTTTT. Its translation is CASSVGKWNTGELFF.

Regarding this clonotype: Only one base separates this from a far larger clonotype, so it likely reflects a read error. The rearrangement uses TRBV28 and TRBJ2-1, with 8 positions matching TRBD2. The DNA matches TRBJ2-5 better at its end, which makes the J call doubtful. Germline CDR1 and CDR2: MDHEN and SYDVKM. The CDR3 consists of 15 residues. The CDR3 region has the DNA TGTGCCAGCGGTGCCCATAGCGGGGCCCAAGAGACCCAGTACTTC. This encodes CASGAHSGAQETQYF.

This clonotype was counted ten times or more. The V call is TRBV5-5, the J call TRBJ2-1, with 13 bases aligning to TRBD2. The germline V gene encodes CDR1 SGHKS and CDR2 YYEKEE (reference sequence). The length of the CDR3 is 17 residues. The ends lost 4 bases at V and 8 bases at J; junction bases unmatched: 12. CDR3 bases: TGTGCCAGCAGCACAAGGACTAGCGGGGGCCCCTCGCATGAGCAGTTCTTC. Its protein product is CASSTRTSGGPSHEQFF.

This clonotype was seen many times. V usage is TRBV6-2 or TRBV6-3 and J usage is TRBJ2-3; D possibly uses TRBD1 or TRBD2 (7 bases each). Trimming cost V 6 bases and J 9 bases, with 19 bases left between them. The germline gives CDR1 MNHEY, CDR2 SVGEGT. The CDR3 is made up of 14 amino acids. The CDR3 here is CASRSGGGPETQYF. For the CDR3, the DNA is TGTGCCAGCAGATCAGGGGGGGGTCCTGAGACGCAGTATTTT.

The V and J genes are TRBV12-3 or TRBV12-4 and TRBJ1-5, with TRBD1 matching over 7 bases. J gave up 1 base and V 6 bases, and 6 bases lay outside the gene matches. The CDR3 has 15 residues. DNA for the CDR3: TGTGCCAGCAGCCCGACAGGGTCAAGCAATCAGCCCCAGCATTTT. Protein sequence: CASSPTGSSNQPQHF.

This clonotype has ten or more counts. The chain recombines TRBV30 with TRBJ1-1; weak D call: TRBD1 (6 bases). The CDR3 is 13 residues long. The germline V and J ends were trimmed by 4 bases and 3 bases, with 12 bases remaining between them. Germline CDR1 and CDR2: GTSNPN and SVGIG (reference sequence). This CDR3 reads CAWNVSGDTEAFF. The CDR3 region has the DNA TGTGCCTGGAATGTCTCAGGGGACACTGAAGCTTTCTTT.

The gene calls are TRBV29-1 and TRBJ2-3; TRBD2 matches at 8 bases. This CDR3 has 16 residues. J was trimmed by 0 bases and V by 7 bases; bases with no gene match: 12. Germline lookup yields CDR1 SQVTM and CDR2 ANQGSEA. CDR3 sequence: CSAGGKWDTSTDTQYF. Here the CDR3 DNA reads TGCAGCGCGGGAGGGAAATGGGACACCAGCACAGATACGCAGTATTTT.

This clonotype was seen more than once but under ten times. The chain joins TRBV2 to TRBJ2-2; 12 bases match TRBD2. The CDR3 is 14 residues long. The germline gives CDR1 SNHLY, CDR2 FYNNEI. V was pared by 10 bases and J by 4 bases, with 4 bases of the junction left unmatched. CDR3 sequence: CATQLAGGTGELFF. CDR3 coding DNA: TGTGCCACCCAACTAGCGGGGGGCACCGGGGAGCTGTTTTTT.

This chain connects TRBV5-1 to TRBJ2-7; 11 bases are shared with TRBD1. The ends lost 7 bases at V and 3 bases at J; junction bases unmatched: 6. This CDR3 comprises 14 residues. Germline loops: CDR1 SGHRS, CDR2 YFSETQ. The CDR3 DNA reads TGCGCCAGCGGCCCTGGGACAGGGGGCTACGAGCAGTACTTC. It yields the protein CASGPGTGGYEQYF. The entire variable domain, with the rest obtained from reference TRBV5-1 and TRBJ2-7, is as follows: KAGVTQTPRYLIKTRGQQVTLSCSPISGHRSVSWYQQTPGQGLQFLFEYFSETQRNKGNFPGRFSGRQFSNSRSEMNVSTLELGDSALYLCASGPGTGGYEQYFGPGTRLTVT.

This clonotype was counted at least ten times. The CDR3 protein is CASSLGGQSYEQYF. For the CDR3, the DNA is TGTGCCAGCAGTTTAGGGGGCCAGAGCTACGAGCAGTACTTC. The chain is built from TRBV28 and TRBJ2-7; perhaps TRBD1 as D (6 bases). This CDR3 region has 14 residues. Trimming removed 2 bases at V and 3 bases at J, with 11 bases between. Germline CDR1 and CDR2: MDHEN and SYDVKM. The whole variable domain, remainder taken from reference TRBV28 and TRBJ2-7, is DVKVTQSSRYLVKRTGEKVFLECVQDMDHENMFWYRQDPGLGLRLIYFSYDVKMKEKGDIPEGYSVSREKKERFSLILESASTNQTSMYLCASSLGGQSYEQYFGPGTRLTVT.

This clonotype showed up just a few times. This rearrangement joins TRBV20-1 to TRBJ2-5, with unresolved D. There are 17 residues in the CDR3. The V end was cut by 3 bases, the J end by 2 bases, with 22 bases between. Germline V gene data show CDR1 as DFQATT and CDR2 as SNEGSKA (reference sequence). This CDR3 is CSASHESRTIFQETQYF. CDR3 DNA: TGCAGTGCTAGCCACGAATCTAGAACAATTTTTCAAGAGACCCAGTACTTC.

The chain recombines TRBV15 with TRBJ2-4; D is unresolved. The V end was cut by 0 bases, the J end by 8 bases, with 14 bases between. This CDR3 has 15 residues. Germline V gene sequence: CDR1 LNHNV, CDR2 YYDKDF (reference sequence). The CDR3 DNA reads as TGTGCCACCAGCAGAGATAGGGTTTCCCAGGACATTCAGTACTTC. Translating gives CATSRDRVSQDIQYF.